Given below is one T cell receptor (beta chain) in context. This clonotype was picked up many times. It has no known antigen specificity. Base-call qualities are not available, and no considerably larger clone is one nucleotide away. The data derive from a study of Graves' ophthalmopathy and Graves' hyperthyroidism (dated by TCRdb to the late 2010s). With respect to the entire study: Peripheral blood samples were taken at the time of initial diagnosis, before any treatment was given. To tell Graves' ophthalmopathy apart from Graves' hyperthyroidism, and to predict which patients would progress to ophthalmopathy, the study relied on TCR beta repertoire signatures. In total, 135 blood samples were TCR-sequenced: some 43 ophthalmopathy, some 72 hyperthyroidism and some 17 hyperthyroidism-to-ophthalmopathy patients. A discovery set of 100 patients (roughly 43 ophthalmopathy, under 65 stable hyperthyroidism) was enrolled to explore V-J signatures distinguishing ophthalmopathy from hyperthyroidism. The independent validation cohort included about 19 hyperthyroidism patients plus 17 patients who later progressed from hyperthyroidism to ophthalmopathy. In over 5 hyperthyroidism patients, the T-cell repertoire of thyroid tissue was compared with the T-cell repertoire of blood. Once sampling was done, hyperthyroidism patients were given methimazole at a starting dose of 30 mg daily, while ophthalmopathy patients were given high-dose intravenous methylprednisolone. The 90 to 100 discovery patients were randomly split 7:3 into training and test sets.

Summary of the overall study and its limitations: Ophthalmopathy was separated from stable hyperthyroidism by the 13-signature model with just under 90% sensitivity and around 81% specificity in cross-validation and with 80%/75% in the test set. In validation, the model predicted ophthalmopathy progression with 55% to 71% sensitivity and roughly 78% specificity; roughly eleven predicted patients were CT-confirmed with GO in a median of roughly 6.8 months. Among expanded thyroid clonotypes with frequency above 0.001, most also showed up in blood, which suggests that blood repertoires may reflect the thyroid immune response. Sample size was not predetermined statistically, and investigators were not blinded to group allocation.

Reading the germline V gene gives CDR1 SQVTM and CDR2 ANQGSEA. V trim: 7 bases; J trim: 1 base; unmatched bases: 4. The CDR3 measures 14 amino acids from cysteine to phenylalanine. CDR3 DNA only is kept here, 42 bases in frame from base 1. Patients with ophthalmopathy had moderately to severely active disease, with a Clinical Activity Score of 3 or more, a NOSPECS grade of 4 or more, and a disease duration of less than 3 months. Patients with other autoimmune diseases, uncontrolled infections, pregnancy or lactation were excluded from the study. Clinical symptoms, serum thyroxine, TRAb, thyroid ultrasound and orbital computed tomography were used for diagnosis. Ficoll-Paque density gradient centrifugation was used to isolate PBMCs from 9.5 to 10 ml of fresh peripheral blood. Total RNA was extracted using Trizol reagent, and RNA quality was checked on an Agilent 2100 Bioanalyzer. TCR beta CDR3 regions were amplified from RNA transcripts for repertoire sequencing. A first-round RT-PCR used HTBI primers with the Qiagen OneStep RT-PCR kit, followed by a second-round multiplex PCR, size selection and purification. Libraries were sequenced paired-end with 100 bp reads on an Illumina HiSeq2000. From the authors' description of their analysis: Reads were processed with SOAPnuke, discarding reads with adapters, uncalled bases, mean Phred below 15, or no exact constant-primer or identifier match. High-quality paired reads were merged with COPE v1.2.5. Each unique nucleotide sequence was defined as a clonotype, and clonotypes were aligned to IMGT TRB V, D and J references with MiTCR v1.1. The analysis was limited to V-J combinations with a frequency above 0.0001, which together covered about 99% of the repertoires. A TCR clonal expansion and chaos score per V-J combination was defined as the ratio of F50 clonal expansion to chaos observed in the TCRdist matrix. Welch's t-statistics and random forest were used to reduce the features to some 13 V-J combinations, which were then used as input to a naive Bayes classifier. The similarity between thyroid and blood repertoires was quantified using the Morisita-Horn index. In TCRdb, the public reads were trimmed at Q25 with fastp and aligned with MiXCR, with productive beta chains retained. One record per CDR3 amino acid sequence lists the most common genes and DNA. These V and J calls originate from TCRdb's pipeline instead of the authors' own analysis. A total of about 370,000 distinct CDR3 sequences appear in this sample, about a sixth of them only once. More than 1.5% of the sample is held by the ten biggest clonotypes.

Material for sequencing was peripheral blood. Recombination connected TRBV29-1 to TRBJ2-2; the junction holds 9 bases that match TRBD1. The origin of this receptor is a woman under 30 with Graves' ophthalmopathy. Donor details come from another sample of the same person, matched by shared clones. The CDR3: CSAGQGMNTGELFF. The nucleotide sequence is given as TGCAGCGCCGGACAGGGGATGAACACCGGGGAGCTGTTTTTT.